Following are 15 T cell receptor beta chains from one sample sequenced in a study of blood T cell repertoires in COVID-19. Data came from immunoSEQ multiplex PCR; TCRdb stores just in-frame clones and leaves some out. Of 50,000 to 65,000 clones detected, 70% to 90% appear once; the ten largest clones hold around 4.8%. Input material: peripheral blood. The origin of the receptors is a man aged 55 to 70 with acute or convalescent COVID-19.

The V call is TRBV10-1, the J call TRBJ2-1, with TRBD2 matching 9 bases. The CDR3 length is 16 residues. The germline V gene has CDR1 WNHNN and CDR2 SYGVQD (reference sequence). With 0 bases clipped from V and 3 bases from J, the junction kept 3 bases outside the gene matches. In DNA form, the CDR3 reads TGCGCCAGCAGTGAGTCAGGAGCGGGAGGCTACAATGAGCAGTTCTTC. Protein sequence: CASSESGAGGYNEQFF.

This clone has only a few counts. CDR3: CSVGTGDSYEQYF. The CDR3 DNA reads as TGCAGCGTGGGGACAGGGGATTCCTACGAGCAGTACTTC. The chain employs TRBV29-1 and TRBJ2-7; 10 bases align to TRBD1. The V segment lost 6 bases and the J segment 1 base; nucleotides outside the gene matches: 3. This CDR3 is built from 13 residues. Looked up from germline, CDR1 is SQVTM and CDR2 is ANQGSEA.

This chain joins TRBV5-8 and TRBJ2-5, with D possibly being TRBD2 (5 bases). Germline CDR1 reads SGHTS; CDR2 reads YDEGEE. The CDR3 is 16 residues long. Trimming removed 0 bases at V and 5 bases at J, with 17 bases between. The CDR3 reads CASSLAGAEWGETQYF. In nucleotides, the CDR3 is TGTGCCAGCAGCTTGGCCGGAGCGGAGTGGGGTGAGACCCAGTACTTC.

This clone was detected only once. The chain has TRBV6-5 and TRBJ1-1, with 7 bases matching TRBD1. CDR1 and CDR2 (germline): MNHEY, SVGAGI. The CDR3 runs to 13 residues. J lost 5 bases, V lost 5 bases, and 5 bases had no gene match. CDR3 region: CASSTPGGTEAFF. In nucleotides, the CDR3 is TGTGCCAGCAGTACACCAGGGGGGACTGAAGCTTTCTTT.

The rearrangement links TRBV9 to TRBJ2-7; 7 bases align to TRBD1. Germline lookup yields CDR1 SGDLS and CDR2 YYNGEE. The length of the CDR3 is 14 residues. The V and J ends lost 4 bases and 6 bases, in that order; junction bases with no gene match: 10. Written as DNA, the CDR3 is TGTGCCAGCAGCATTGACCCAAGGGGGCGCGAGCAGTACTTC. Protein: CASSIDPRGREQYF.

This chain links TRBV21-1 with TRBJ1-1. TRBV21-1 has pseudogene status. The CDR3 is 16 amino acids. The CDR3: CASSKGNRLTNTEAFF. CDR3 DNA: TGTGCCAGCAGCAAAGGGAATAGACTGACGAACACTGAAGCTTTCTTT.

The chain uses TRBV6-5 and TRBJ1-1, with 8 bases identical to TRBD1. V dropped 4 bases and J dropped 8; count of bases not matched to a gene: 9. The CDR3 consists of 14 residues. Germline loops: CDR1 MNHEY, CDR2 SVGAGI. For the CDR3, the DNA is TGTGCCAGCAGTTCAGGGGGCTCCCGCAGGGAAGCTTTCTTT. It is translated as CASSSGGSRREAFF.

The V and J genes are TRBV19 and TRBJ2-4; 7 nucleotides align to TRBD1. The germline V gene encodes CDR1 LNHDA and CDR2 SQIVND (reference sequence). V shed 6 bases, J shed 0 bases, and the junction held 8 bases outside the gene matches. The CDR3 covers 16 residues. For the CDR3, the DNA is TGTGCCAGTAGGACTTTCCGACAGGGAGCCAAAAACATTCAGTACTTC. It encodes CASRTFRQGAKNIQYF. The entire variable domain, with the rest obtained from reference TRBV19 and TRBJ2-4, is as follows: DGGITQSPKYLFRKEGQNVTLSCEQNLNHDAMYWYRQDPGQGLRLIYYSQIVNDFQKGDIAEGYSVSREKKESFPLTVTSAQKNPTAFYLCASRTFRQGAKNIQYFGAGTRLSVL.

CDR3 region: CASSSQGLGSEAFF. CDR3 DNA sequence: TGTGCCAGCAGCTCCCAGGGACTCGGGTCTGAAGCTTTCTTT. The J gene is TRBJ1-1, the V gene TRBV7-9; tentatively, D is TRBD1 (5 bases). The germline V gene has CDR1 SEHNR and CDR2 FQNEAQ (reference sequence). The CDR3 extends over 14 amino acids. Trimming left V 4 bases short and J 6 bases short, with 15 bases between.

The chain has TRBV5-1 and TRBJ2-7; perhaps TRBD1 as D (5 bases). Germline CDR1 SGHRS, CDR2 YFSETQ. The V gene lost 0 bases and the J gene lost 2 bases, with 9 bases spanning the gap. The CDR3 length is 14 residues. CDR3 nucleotide sequence: TGCGCCAGCAGCTTGGTTGGACACGCCTACGAGCAGTACTTC. Translation: CASSLVGHAYEQYF.

By share, this clone ranks as medium-sized. Additional DNA sequences in this sample encode the identical CDR3. The chain is built from TRBV6-5 and TRBJ1-1; weak D call: TRBD1 (5 bases). The ends were cut back, 0 bases at V and 2 bases at J, with 10 bases in the middle. Germline CDR1 is MNHEY and CDR2 is SVGAGI. The length of the CDR3 is 15 residues. The CDR3 sequence: CASSYSARGNTEAFF. As DNA, the CDR3 is TGTGCCAGCAGTTACTCGGCAAGGGGTAACACTGAAGCTTTCTTT.

For the CDR3, the DNA is TGTGCCAGCAGCGCCGGGGGGAGCGGCTACACCTTC. As protein: CASSAGGSGYTF. The V gene is TRBV9, the J gene TRBJ1-2; D is possibly TRBD1 (5 bases). The germline V and J ends were trimmed by 3 bases and 8 bases, with 11 bases remaining between them. This CDR3 is built from 12 residues. From germline, CDR1 is SGDLS and CDR2 YYNGEE.

The J gene is TRBJ2-2, the V gene TRBV15; 7 bases fit TRBD2. CDR1 is LNHNV, CDR2 YYDKDF, per germline (reference sequence). The V and J ends lost 1 base and 4 bases, in that order; junction bases with no gene match: 3. The CDR3 spans 15 residues. In DNA, the CDR3 is TGTGCCACCAGCAGAGGCGGGAGAGGCACCGGGGAGCTGTTTTTT. Its protein is CATSRGGRGTGELFF.

The chain uses TRBV27 and TRBJ1-5; D is perhaps TRBD1 (6 bases). The CDR3 is made up of 15 amino acids. The germline V gene encodes CDR1 MNHEY and CDR2 SMNVEV (reference sequence). V shed 6 bases and J shed 0 bases, with 12 bases lying between them. Written as DNA, the CDR3 is TGTGCCAGCAGACGAGGACAGTCTAGCAATCAGCCCCAGCATTTT. Its translation: CASRRGQSSNQPQHF.

The V gene is TRBV5-8, the J gene TRBJ2-3; 7 bases line up with TRBD2. CDR3 length equals 14 residues. Germline CDR1 is SGHTS and CDR2 is YDEGEE. Losses at the gene ends were 2 bases for V and 8 bases for J; bases not matched to a gene: 8. CDR3 amino acids: CASSLEAGWVTQYF. The CDR3 DNA sequence: TGTGCCAGCAGCTTAGAAGCGGGGTGGGTTACGCAGTATTTT.